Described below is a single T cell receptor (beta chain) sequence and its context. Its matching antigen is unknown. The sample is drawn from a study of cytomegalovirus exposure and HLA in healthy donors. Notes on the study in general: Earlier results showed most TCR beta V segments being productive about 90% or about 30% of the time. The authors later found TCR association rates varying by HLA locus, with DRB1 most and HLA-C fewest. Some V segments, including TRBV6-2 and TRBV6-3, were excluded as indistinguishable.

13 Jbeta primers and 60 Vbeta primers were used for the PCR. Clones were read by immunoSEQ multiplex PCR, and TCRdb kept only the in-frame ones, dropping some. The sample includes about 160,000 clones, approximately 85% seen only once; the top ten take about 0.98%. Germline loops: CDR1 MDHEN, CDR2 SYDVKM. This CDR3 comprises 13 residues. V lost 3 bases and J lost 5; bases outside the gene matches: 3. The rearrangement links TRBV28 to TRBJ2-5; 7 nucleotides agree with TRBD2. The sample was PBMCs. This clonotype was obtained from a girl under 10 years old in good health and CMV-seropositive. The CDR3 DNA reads TGTGCCAGCAGTTTGGGAGGGCGGGAGACCCAGTACTTC. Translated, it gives CASSLGGRETQYF.